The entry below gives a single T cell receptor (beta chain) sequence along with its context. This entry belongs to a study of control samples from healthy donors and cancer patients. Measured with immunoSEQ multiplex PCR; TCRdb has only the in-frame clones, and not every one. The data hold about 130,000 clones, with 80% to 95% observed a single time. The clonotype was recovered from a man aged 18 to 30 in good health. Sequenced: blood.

CDR3 protein: CSVLLGDLAEKLFF. DNA for the CDR3: TGCAGCGTTTTGCTTGGGGATTTAGCTGAAAAACTGTTTTTT. J is TRBJ1-4 and V is TRBV29-1; D not certain. Trimming stripped 5 bases from V and 7 bases from J, with 17 bases between. CDR1 is SQVTM, CDR2 ANQGSEA, per germline. The CDR3 runs to 14 residues.